This is a list of T cell receptor beta chains from one sample in a study of cytomegalovirus exposure and HLA in healthy donors. Only in-frame clones appear in the TCRdb table, and some are missing; sequencing was by immunoSEQ multiplex PCR. The sample carries 100,000 to 150,000 clones, approximately 94% recorded once. Sequences were obtained from PBMCs. The receptors derive from a woman aged 18-29 years in good health and CMV-seronegative. Each CDR3 is given with its conserved first and last residue. Each record gives: V gene, J gene, D gene, clone size, CDR3 DNA, CDR3 protein. D genes are given only for firm matches. Rows give clone size only sometimes, using once, few, many, or a class for an expanded clone.

V: TRBV30; J: TRBJ1-6; D: -; size: -; DNA: TGTGCCTGGACTGGGGCTCAAAATTCACCCCTCCACTTT; CDR3: CAWTGAQNSPLHF
V: TRBV27; J: TRBJ1-2; D: TRBD1; size: -; DNA: TGTGCCAGCGCACAGGGGGCCGATGGCTACACCTTC; CDR3: CASAQGADGYTF
V: TRBV5-6; J: TRBJ2-1; D: -; size: -; DNA: TGTGCCAGCAGCCCTACTGCTTTCGGGGAGCAGTTCTTC; CDR3: CASSPTAFGEQFF
V: TRBV5-6; J: TRBJ2-3; D: TRBD2; size: -; DNA: TGTGCCAGCAGCTTGGCGGGAGGGCCGACAGATACGCAGTATTTT; CDR3: CASSLAGGPTDTQYF
V: TRBV5-1; J: TRBJ2-2; D: TRBD2; size: -; DNA: TGCGCCAGCAGCTTAGCGGGGTCTCGCACCGGGGAGCTGTTTTTT; CDR3: CASSLAGSRTGELFF
V: TRBV7-6; J: TRBJ1-2; D: -; size: -; DNA: TGTGCCAGCAGCTTAAGGATAGAGGGAGGCTACACCTTC; CDR3: CASSLRIEGGYTF
V: TRBV6-6; J: TRBJ2-3; D: TRBD2; size: once; DNA: TGTGCCAGCAGTTATCGAAACGACGGGAGGGGGGATACGCAGTATTTT; CDR3: CASSYRNDGRGDTQYF
V: TRBV4-1; J: TRBJ2-7; D: -; size: -; DNA: TGCGCCAGCAGCCAGGAGGAGGTGCCAACCTACGAGCAGTACTTC; CDR3: CASSQEEVPTYEQYF
V: TRBV6-1; J: TRBJ2-5; D: TRBD2; size: -; DNA: TGTGCCAGCAGTGCCTCCTGGGGACTAGCGGGAGGGCCGGGAGAGACCCAGTACTTC; CDR3: CASSASWGLAGGPGETQYF
V: TRBV6-1; J: TRBJ2-1; D: -; size: -; DNA: TGTGCCAGCAGTGGCGGGAAGAATGAGCAGTTCTTC; CDR3: CASSGGKNEQFF
V: TRBV19; J: TRBJ1-5; D: -; size: -; DNA: TGTGCCAGTCGGGCAGGGTATAGCAATCAGCCCCAGCATTTT; CDR3: CASRAGYSNQPQHF
V: TRBV10-2; J: TRBJ2-7; D: TRBD1; size: -; DNA: TGCGCCAGAACGGGACAGCACTCCTACGAGCAGTACTTC; CDR3: CARTGQHSYEQYF